This entry features one TCR beta chain sequence. The data stem from a study of blood T cell repertoires in COVID-19. Looking at the study overall: Italy, Spain and the United States were the sources of the convalescent and acute COVID-19 samples. From T cells, B-cell-depleted T cells, or PBMCs came the material, which was cDNA or gDNA.

The CDR3 spans 13 residues. Looked up from germline, CDR1 is LNHDA and CDR2 is SQIVND (reference sequence). V was cut by 4 bases and J by 2 bases, with 9 bases left in between. Participants spanned ages roughly 18 to 95 years and resided in roughly 22 US areas. Participant-reported clinical history was the basis for cohort assignment. Sequencing used immunoSEQ multiplex PCR; TCRdb keeps in-frame clones, though not all of them. Here the sample spans 200,000 to 250,000 clones, 84% being singletons. This TCR came from a man aged 60-69 years who had recovered from COVID-19. The V and J genes are TRBV19 and TRBJ2-7; D not certain. Sample: PBMCs or T cells enriched from blood (not recorded which). The CDR3 DNA reads as TGTGCCAGTAGTACTGGCCCCGCCTACGAGCAGTACTTC. This sequence encodes CASSTGPAYEQYF.